The clone carrying this T cell receptor beta chain was recorded a few times. Its antigen is still unknown. It was the library that attached unique molecular identifiers to individual cDNA molecules. In the original workflow: Per-sample TCR counts ranged from 23,224 to 690,600, median roughly 96,000. TCRdb re-called the 5' RACE reads with MiXCR, one entry per CDR3 protein. TCRdb, rather than the study authors, made the V and J calls. The sample has 70,000 to 85,000 distinct CDR3 sequences, 15% to 20% seen once. The sample is drawn from a study of human T cells and chemical hapten exposure. The authors' total RNA extraction used unfractionated whole blood. Regarding the study as a whole: TCRs exceeding 1 in 1000 frequency stayed unchanged with DPC sensitization.

The CDR3 has 14 amino acids. Trimming removed 4 bases from V and 5 bases from J; junction bases left unmatched: 5. This sequence joins TRBV12-3 or TRBV12-4 and TRBJ1-1, with 9 bases aligning to TRBD1. This sequence was found in a female donor in good health. The CDR3, as DNA: TGTGCCAGCAGTTCCTCCGGGACAGGGACTGAAGCTTTCTTT. Protein: CASSSSGTGTEAFF.